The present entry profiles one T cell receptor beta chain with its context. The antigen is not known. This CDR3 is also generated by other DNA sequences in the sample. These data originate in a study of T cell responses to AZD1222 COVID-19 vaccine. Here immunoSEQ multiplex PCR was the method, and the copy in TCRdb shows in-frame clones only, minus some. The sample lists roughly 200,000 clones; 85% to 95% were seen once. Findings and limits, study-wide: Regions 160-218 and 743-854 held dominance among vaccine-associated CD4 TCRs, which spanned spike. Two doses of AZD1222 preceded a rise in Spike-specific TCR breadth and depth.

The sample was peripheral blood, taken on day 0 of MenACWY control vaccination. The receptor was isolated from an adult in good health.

This CDR3 is CASSLTQSNQPQHF. Here the CDR3 DNA reads TGTGCCAGCAGTTTAACACAGTCGAATCAGCCCCAGCATTTT. V usage is TRBV28 and J usage is TRBJ1-5; the D is unclear. The V and J ends lost 2 bases and 4 bases respectively, with 9 bases between them. This CDR3 has 14 amino acids. Germline values: CDR1 MDHEN, CDR2 SYDVKM. Together with reference TRBV28 and TRBJ1-5, the CDR3 gives the full variable domain: DVKVTQSSRYLVKRTGEKVFLECVQDMDHENMFWYRQDPGLGLRLIYFSYDVKMKEKGDIPEGYSVSREKKERFSLILESASTNQTSMYLCASSLTQSNQPQHFGDGTRLSIL.